This TCR beta chain was captured by sequencing in a study of control samples from healthy donors and cancer patients. Sequencing was performed with immunoSEQ multiplex PCR; in TCRdb, only in-frame clones are kept and a portion is missing. The table has 130,000 or so clones, just under 95% seen once. The CDR3 totals 14 residues. In germline, CDR1 is LNHDA, CDR2 SQIVND (reference sequence). The V gene lost 1 base and the J gene lost 6 bases, with 9 bases spanning the gap. The rearrangement joins TRBV19 to TRBJ2-2, with D perhaps TRBD2 (5 bases). This sequence originates from a man in his sixties with colorectal cancer. Sequences were obtained from PBMCs. CDR3: CASSIGGFAGELFF. The CDR3 DNA follows: TGTGCCAGTAGTATAGGAGGGTTCGCCGGGGAGCTGTTTTTT. The full variable domain, completed using reference TRBV19 and TRBJ2-2, is DGGITQSPKYLFRKEGQNVTLSCEQNLNHDAMYWYRQDPGQGLRLIYYSQIVNDFQKGDIAEGYSVSREKKESFPLTVTSAQKNPTAFYLCASSIGGFAGELFFGEGSRLTVL.